This T cell receptor beta chain appears in the sequencing data of a study of T cell responses to AZD1222 COVID-19 vaccine. Study outcomes and limitations: Most donors were white British, females outnumbered males, and clonal diversity was possibly underestimated.

Germline V gene data show CDR1 as LNHDA and CDR2 as SQIVND (reference sequence). This CDR3 is built from 15 residues. V lost 3 bases, J lost 8 bases, and 17 bases lay in between. The assay was immunoSEQ multiplex PCR, and TCRdb's table has in-frame clones only and misses some. The table has some 280,000 clones, about 94% seen once. About this clone: The antigen remains unidentified.

The sequencing here drew on peripheral blood, taken 28 days after the second AZD1222 dose. The origin of this receptor is an adult who received the AZD1222 COVID-19 vaccine. This chain links TRBV19 with TRBJ2-4; D is uncertain. In DNA form, the CDR3 reads TGTGCCAGTAGTATGCCAGTCGGTGGACGGGACATTCAGTACTTC. This codes for CASSMPVGGRDIQYF.